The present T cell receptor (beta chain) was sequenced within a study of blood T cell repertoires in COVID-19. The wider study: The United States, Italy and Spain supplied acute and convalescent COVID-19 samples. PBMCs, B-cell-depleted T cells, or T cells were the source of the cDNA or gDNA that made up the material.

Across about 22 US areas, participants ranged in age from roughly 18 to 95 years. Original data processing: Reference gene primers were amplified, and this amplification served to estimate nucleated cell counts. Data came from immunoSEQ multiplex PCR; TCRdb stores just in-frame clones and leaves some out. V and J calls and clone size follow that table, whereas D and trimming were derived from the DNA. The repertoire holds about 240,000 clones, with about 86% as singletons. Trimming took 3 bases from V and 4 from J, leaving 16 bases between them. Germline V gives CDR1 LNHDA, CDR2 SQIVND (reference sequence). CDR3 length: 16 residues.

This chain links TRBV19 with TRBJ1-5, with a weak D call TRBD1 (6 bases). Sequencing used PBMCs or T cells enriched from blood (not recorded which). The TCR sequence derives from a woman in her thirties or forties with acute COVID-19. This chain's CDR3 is CASSIQDRALNQPQHF. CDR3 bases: TGTGCCAGTAGTATCCAGGACAGAGCCCTGAATCAGCCCCAGCATTTT.